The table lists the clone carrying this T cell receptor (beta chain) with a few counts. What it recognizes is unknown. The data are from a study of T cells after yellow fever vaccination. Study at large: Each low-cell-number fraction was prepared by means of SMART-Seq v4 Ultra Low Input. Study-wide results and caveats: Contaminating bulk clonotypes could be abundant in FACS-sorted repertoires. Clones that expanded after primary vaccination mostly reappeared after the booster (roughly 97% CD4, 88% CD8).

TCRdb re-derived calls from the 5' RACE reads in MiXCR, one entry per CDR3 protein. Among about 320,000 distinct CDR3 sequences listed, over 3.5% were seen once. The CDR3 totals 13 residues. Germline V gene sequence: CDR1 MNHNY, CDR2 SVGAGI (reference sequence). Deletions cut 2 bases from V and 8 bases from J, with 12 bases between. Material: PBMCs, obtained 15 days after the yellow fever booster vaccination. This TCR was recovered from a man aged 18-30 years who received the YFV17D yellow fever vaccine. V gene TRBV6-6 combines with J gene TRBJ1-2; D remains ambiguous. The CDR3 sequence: CASSYDLVRGYTF. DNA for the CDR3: TGTGCCAGCAGTTACGATCTGGTACGGGGCTACACCTTC.